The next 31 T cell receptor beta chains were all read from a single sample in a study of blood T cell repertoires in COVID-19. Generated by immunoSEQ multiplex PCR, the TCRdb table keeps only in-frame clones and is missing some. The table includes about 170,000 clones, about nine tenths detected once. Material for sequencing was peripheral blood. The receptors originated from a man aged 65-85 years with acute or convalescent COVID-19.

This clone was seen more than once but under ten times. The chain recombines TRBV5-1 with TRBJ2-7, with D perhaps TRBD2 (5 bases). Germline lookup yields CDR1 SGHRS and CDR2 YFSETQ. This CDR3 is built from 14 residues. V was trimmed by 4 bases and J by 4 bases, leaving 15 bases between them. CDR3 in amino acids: CASSLEPRRYEQYF. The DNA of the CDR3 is TGCGCCAGCAGCCTGGAGCCACGGAGGTACGAGCAGTACTTC. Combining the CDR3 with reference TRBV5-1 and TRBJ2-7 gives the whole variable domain KAGVTQTPRYLIKTRGQQVTLSCSPISGHRSVSWYQQTPGQGLQFLFEYFSETQRNKGNFPGRFSGRQFSNSRSEMNVSTLELGDSALYLCASSLEPRRYEQYFGPGTRLTVT.

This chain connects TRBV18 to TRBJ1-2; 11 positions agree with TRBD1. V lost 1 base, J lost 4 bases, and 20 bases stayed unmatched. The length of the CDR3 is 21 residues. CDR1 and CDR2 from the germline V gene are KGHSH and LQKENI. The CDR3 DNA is TGTGCCAGCTCACCACTTAAAAACCTCGTCGGGACAGGGGGGAAAAGCTATGGCTACACCTTC. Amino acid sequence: CASSPLKNLVGTGGKSYGYTF.

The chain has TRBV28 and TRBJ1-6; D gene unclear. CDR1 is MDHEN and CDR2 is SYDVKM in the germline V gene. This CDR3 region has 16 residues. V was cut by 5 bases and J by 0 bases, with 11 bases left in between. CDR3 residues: CASSPPWASYNSPLHF. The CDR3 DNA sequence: TGTGCCAGCAGTCCCCCCTGGGCCTCCTATAATTCACCCCTCCACTTT. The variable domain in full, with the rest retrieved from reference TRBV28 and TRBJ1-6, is DVKVTQSSRYLVKRTGEKVFLECVQDMDHENMFWYRQDPGLGLRLIYFSYDVKMKEKGDIPEGYSVSREKKERFSLILESASTNQTSMYLCASSPPWASYNSPLHFGNGTRLTVT.

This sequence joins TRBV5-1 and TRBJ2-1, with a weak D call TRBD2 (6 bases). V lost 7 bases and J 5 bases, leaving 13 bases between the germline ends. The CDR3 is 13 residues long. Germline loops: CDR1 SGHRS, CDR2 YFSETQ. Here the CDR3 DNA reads TGCGCCAGCTCCCGGGACTCTCACAATGAGCAGTTCTTC. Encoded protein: CASSRDSHNEQFF.

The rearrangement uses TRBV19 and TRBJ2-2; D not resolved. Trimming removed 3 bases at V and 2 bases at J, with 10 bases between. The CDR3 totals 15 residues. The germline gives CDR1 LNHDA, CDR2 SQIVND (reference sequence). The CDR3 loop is CASSINSLNTGELFF. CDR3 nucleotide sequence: TGTGCCAGTAGTATCAACAGTTTAAACACCGGGGAGCTGTTTTTT. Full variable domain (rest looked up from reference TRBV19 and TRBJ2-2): DGGITQSPKYLFRKEGQNVTLSCEQNLNHDAMYWYRQDPGQGLRLIYYSQIVNDFQKGDIAEGYSVSREKKESFPLTVTSAQKNPTAFYLCASSINSLNTGELFFGEGSRLTVL.

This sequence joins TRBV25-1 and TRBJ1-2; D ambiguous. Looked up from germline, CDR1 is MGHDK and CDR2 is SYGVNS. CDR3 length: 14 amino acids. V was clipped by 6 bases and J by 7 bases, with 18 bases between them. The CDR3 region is CASRASNTDGGYTF. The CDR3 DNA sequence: TGTGCCAGCAGGGCCTCGAATACAGACGGTGGCTACACCTTC.

CDR3 DNA: TGTGCCAGCAGCAACCGTCCCGGGACAGGGTACACCATATATTTT. This gives the protein CASSNRPGTGYTIYF. The chain recombines TRBV5-6 with TRBJ1-3; 9 bases match TRBD1. The length of the CDR3 is 15 residues. CDR1 SGHDT and CDR2 YYEEEE come from the germline V gene. V lost 4 bases to trimming and J lost 8 bases; unmatched junction nucleotides: 10.

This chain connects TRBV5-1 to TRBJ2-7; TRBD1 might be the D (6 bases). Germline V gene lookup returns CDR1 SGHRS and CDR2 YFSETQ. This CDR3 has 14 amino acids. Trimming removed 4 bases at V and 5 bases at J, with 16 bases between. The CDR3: CASSLSNRVHEQYF. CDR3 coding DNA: TGCGCCAGCAGCCTCTCTAACAGGGTACACGAGCAGTACTTC.

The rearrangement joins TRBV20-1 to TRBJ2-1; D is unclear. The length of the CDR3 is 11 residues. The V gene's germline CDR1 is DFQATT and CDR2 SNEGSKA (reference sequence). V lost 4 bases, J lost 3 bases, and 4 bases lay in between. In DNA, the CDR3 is TGCAGTGCTACAGGCTACAATGAGCAGTTCTTC. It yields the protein CSATGYNEQFF.

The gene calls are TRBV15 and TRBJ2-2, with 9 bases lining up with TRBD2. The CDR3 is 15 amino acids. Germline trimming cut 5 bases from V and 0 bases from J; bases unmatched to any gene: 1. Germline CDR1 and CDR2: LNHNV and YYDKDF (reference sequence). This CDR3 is CATSERGANTGELFF. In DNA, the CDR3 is TGTGCCACCAGCGAGCGGGGGGCGAACACCGGGGAGCTGTTTTTT.

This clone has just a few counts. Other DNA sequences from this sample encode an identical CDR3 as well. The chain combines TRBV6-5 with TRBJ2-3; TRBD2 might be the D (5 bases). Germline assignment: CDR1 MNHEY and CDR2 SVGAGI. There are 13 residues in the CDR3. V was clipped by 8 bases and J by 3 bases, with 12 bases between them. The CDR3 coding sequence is TGTGCCAGCTCCTTTCCGGGGACAGATACGCAGTATTTT. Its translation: CASSFPGTDTQYF.

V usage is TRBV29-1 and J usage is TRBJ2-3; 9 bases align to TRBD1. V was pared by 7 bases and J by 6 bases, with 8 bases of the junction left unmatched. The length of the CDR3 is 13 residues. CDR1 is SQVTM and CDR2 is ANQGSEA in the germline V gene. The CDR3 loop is CSAGQGQVDTQYF. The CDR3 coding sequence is TGCAGCGCCGGACAGGGGCAAGTTGATACGCAGTATTTT.

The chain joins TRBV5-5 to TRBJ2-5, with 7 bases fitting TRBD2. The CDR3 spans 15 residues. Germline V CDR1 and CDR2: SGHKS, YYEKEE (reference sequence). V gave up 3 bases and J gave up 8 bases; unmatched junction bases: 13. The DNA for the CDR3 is TGTGCCAGCAGCTCCGTACTAGCGCCAAGAGCCACCCAGTACTTC. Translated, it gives CASSSVLAPRATQYF.

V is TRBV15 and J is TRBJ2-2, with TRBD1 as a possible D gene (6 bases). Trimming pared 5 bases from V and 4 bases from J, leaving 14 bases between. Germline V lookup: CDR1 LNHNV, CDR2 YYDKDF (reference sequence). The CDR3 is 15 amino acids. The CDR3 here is CATSRSGTTTGELFF. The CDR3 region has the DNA TGTGCCACCAGCCGATCCGGGACAACCACCGGGGAGCTGTTTTTT.

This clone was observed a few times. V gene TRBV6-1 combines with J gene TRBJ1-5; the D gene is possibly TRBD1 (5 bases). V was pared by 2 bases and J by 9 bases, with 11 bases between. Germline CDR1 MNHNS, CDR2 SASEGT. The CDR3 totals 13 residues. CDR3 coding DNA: TGTGCCAGCAGTGAACAAGGGGATCGGCCCCAGCATTTT. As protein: CASSEQGDRPQHF.

The CDR3 here is CATSVQGTYGGYTF. CDR3 DNA: TGTGCCACCAGTGTTCAAGGAACTTACGGGGGCTACACCTTC. V and J are TRBV24-1 and TRBJ1-2, with D hard to call. Germline loops: CDR1 KGHDR, CDR2 SFDVKD. The CDR3 sequence is 14 residues long. V shed 5 bases and J shed 8 bases, with 17 bases lying between them.

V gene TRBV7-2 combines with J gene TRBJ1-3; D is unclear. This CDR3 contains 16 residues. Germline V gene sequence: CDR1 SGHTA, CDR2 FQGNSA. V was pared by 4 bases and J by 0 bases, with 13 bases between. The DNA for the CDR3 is TGTGCCAGCAGCTCGTCGAGGGCTTTCTCTGGAAACACCATATATTTT. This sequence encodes CASSSSRAFSGNTIYF.

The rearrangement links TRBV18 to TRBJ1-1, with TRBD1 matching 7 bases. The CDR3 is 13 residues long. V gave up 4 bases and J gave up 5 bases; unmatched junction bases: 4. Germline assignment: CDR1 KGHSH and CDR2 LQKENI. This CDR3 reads CASSLGQPTEAFF. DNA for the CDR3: TGTGCCAGCTCACTGGGACAGCCGACTGAAGCTTTCTTT.

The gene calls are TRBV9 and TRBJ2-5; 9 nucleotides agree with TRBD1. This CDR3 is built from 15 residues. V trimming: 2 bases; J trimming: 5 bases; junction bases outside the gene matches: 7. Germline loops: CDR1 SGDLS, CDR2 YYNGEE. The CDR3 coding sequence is TGTGCCAGCAGCGTTCGGGGGACAGGGATGGAGACCCAGTACTTC. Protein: CASSVRGTGMETQYF. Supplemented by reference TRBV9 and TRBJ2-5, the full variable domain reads DSGVTQTPKHLITATGQRVTLRCSPRSGDLSVYWYQQSLDQGLQFLIQYYNGEERAKGNILERFSAQQFPDLHSELNLSSLELGDSALYFCASSVRGTGMETQYFGPGTRLLVL.

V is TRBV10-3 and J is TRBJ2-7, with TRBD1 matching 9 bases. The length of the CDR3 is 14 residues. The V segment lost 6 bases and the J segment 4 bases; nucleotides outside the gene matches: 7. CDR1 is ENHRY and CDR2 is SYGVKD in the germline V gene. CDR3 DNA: TGTGCCATCAGCCCCACAGGGGGCGGGTACGAGCAGTACTTC. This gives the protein CAISPTGGGYEQYF.

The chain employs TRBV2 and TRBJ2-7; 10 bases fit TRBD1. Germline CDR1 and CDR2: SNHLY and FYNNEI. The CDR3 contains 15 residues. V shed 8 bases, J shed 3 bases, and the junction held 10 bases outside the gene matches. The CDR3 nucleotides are TGTGCCAGCGGGAACCGCGGGACAGGGGTCTACGAGCAGTACTTC. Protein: CASGNRGTGVYEQYF.

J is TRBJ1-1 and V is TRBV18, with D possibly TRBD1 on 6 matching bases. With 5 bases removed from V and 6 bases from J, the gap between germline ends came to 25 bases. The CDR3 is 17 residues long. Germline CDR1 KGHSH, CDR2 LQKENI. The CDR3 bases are TGTGCCAGCTCATTGTATTTTGGGGACACAGGATACTCTGAAGCTTTCTTT. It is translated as CASSLYFGDTGYSEAFF.

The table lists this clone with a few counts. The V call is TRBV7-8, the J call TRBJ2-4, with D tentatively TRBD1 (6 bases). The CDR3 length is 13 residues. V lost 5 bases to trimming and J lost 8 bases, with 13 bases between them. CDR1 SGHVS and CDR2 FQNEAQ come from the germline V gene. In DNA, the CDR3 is TGTGCCAGCAGCCAACACAGGGAAGACATTCAGTACTTC. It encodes CASSQHREDIQYF.

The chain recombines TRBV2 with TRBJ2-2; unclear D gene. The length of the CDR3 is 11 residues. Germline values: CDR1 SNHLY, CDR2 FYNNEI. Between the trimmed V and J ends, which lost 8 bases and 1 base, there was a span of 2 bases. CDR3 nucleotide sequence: TGTGCCAGCCGGAACACCGGGGAGCTGTTTTTT. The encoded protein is CASRNTGELFF.

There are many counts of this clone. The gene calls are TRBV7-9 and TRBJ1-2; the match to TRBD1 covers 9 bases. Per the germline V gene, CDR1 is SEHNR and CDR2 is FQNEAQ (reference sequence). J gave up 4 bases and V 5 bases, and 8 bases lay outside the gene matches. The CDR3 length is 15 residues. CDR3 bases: TGTGCCAGCAGCGGACAGGGGCCGTACTCCTATGGCTACACCTTC. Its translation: CASSGQGPYSYGYTF.

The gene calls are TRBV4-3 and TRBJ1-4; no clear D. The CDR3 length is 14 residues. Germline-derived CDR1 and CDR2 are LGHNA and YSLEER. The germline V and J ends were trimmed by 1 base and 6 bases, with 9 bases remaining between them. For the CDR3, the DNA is TGCGCCAGCAGCCAAGGGCATCAGGATGAAAAACTGTTTTTT. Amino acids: CASSQGHQDEKLFF.

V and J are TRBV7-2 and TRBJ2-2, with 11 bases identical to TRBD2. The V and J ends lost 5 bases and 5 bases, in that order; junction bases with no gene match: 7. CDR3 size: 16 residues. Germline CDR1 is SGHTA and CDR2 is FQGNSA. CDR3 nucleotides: TGTGCCAGCAGCCGTAGCGGGGGGGCGGGAACCGGGGAGCTGTTTTTT. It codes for CASSRSGGAGTGELFF.

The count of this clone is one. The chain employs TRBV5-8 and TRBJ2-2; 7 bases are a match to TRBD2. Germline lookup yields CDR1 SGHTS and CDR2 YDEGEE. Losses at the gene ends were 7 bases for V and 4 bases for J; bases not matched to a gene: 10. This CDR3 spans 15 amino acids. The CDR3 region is CASYPTGGTTGELFF. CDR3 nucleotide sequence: TGTGCCAGCTACCCTACCGGGGGGACCACCGGGGAGCTGTTTTTT.

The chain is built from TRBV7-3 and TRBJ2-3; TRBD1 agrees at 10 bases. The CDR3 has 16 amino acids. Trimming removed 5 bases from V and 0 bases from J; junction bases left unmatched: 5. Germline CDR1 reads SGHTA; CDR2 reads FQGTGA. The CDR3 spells CASSVGTGDSTDTQYF. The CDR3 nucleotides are TGTGCCAGCAGCGTCGGGACAGGGGATAGCACAGATACGCAGTATTTT.

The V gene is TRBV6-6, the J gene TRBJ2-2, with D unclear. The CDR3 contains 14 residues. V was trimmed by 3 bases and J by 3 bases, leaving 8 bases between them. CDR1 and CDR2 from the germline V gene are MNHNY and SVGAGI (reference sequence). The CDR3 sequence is CASSYRGDTGELFF. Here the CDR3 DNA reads TGTGCCAGCAGTTATCGAGGAGACACCGGGGAGCTGTTTTTT.

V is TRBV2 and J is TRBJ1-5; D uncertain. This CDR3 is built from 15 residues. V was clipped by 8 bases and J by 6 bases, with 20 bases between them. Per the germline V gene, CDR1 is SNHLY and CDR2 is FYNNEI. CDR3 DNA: TGTGCCAGCCAGGAGGGTATCTCGAGGGTTCAGCCCCAGCATTTT. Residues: CASQEGISRVQPQHF.